This T cell receptor beta chain was sequenced in a study of T cells in Graves' hyperthyroidism and ophthalmopathy. There are 13 residues in the CDR3. Germline V CDR1 and CDR2: MDHEN, SYDVKM. The germline V and J ends were trimmed by 6 bases and 5 bases, with 13 bases remaining between them. Researchers amplified the TCR beta CDR3 regions from RNA transcripts. Primed by the HTBI set, a first-round RT-PCR was run on the TCR CDR3. TCRdb recomputed calls from the multiplex PCR reads with MiXCR, one row per CDR3 protein. The sample yields some 550,000 distinct CDR3 sequences, less than 25% seen once. V and J are TRBV28 and TRBJ2-5, with unresolved D. This TCR derives from a man aged 18 to 30 with Graves' hyperthyroidism. Sequencing was performed on blood. The CDR3 protein is CASSQRVVETQYF. CDR3 DNA sequence: TGTGCCAGCAGCCAAAGGGTTGTGGAGACCCAGTACTTC.